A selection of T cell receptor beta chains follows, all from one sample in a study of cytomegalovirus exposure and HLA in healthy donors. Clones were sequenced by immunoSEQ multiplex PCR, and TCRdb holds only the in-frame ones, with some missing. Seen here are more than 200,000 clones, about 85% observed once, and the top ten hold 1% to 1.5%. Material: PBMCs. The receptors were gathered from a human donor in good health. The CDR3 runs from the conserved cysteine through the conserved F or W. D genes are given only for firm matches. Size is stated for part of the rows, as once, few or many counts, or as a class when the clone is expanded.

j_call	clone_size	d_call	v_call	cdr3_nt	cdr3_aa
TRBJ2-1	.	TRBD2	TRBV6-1	TGTGCCAGCAGTGAAGAGAAACTAGCGGGAGGGCTGGGTGAGCAGTTCTTC	CASSEEKLAGGLGEQFF
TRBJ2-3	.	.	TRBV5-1	TGCGCCAGCAGCTTGGACAGGGTCATAGATACGCAGTATTTT	CASSLDRVIDTQYF
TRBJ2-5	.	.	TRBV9	TGTGCCAGCAGCAACCGGGACAATCCCCAAGAGACCCAGTACTTC	CASSNRDNPQETQYF
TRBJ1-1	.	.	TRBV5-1	TGCGCCAGCGGACTCTTCGGGGTCGACACTGAAGCTTTCTTT	CASGLFGVDTEAFF
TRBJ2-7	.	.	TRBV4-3	TGCGCCAGCAGCCAAGGTCCAGGAAGCTACGAGCAGTACTTC	CASSQGPGSYEQYF
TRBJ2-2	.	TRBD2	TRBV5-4	TGTGCCAGCAGCTTGGCCGCGCTAGCGGGAGGGTTCGGGGAGCTGTTTTTT	CASSLAALAGGFGELFF
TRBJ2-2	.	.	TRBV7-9	TGTTCCAGCAGCGCTTCGGAGGCCGGGGAGCTGTTTTTT	CSSSASEAGELFF
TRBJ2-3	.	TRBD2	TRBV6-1	TGTGCCAGCAGTGAACTAAGCGGGAGGGGCTTGAGCACAGATACGCAGTATTTT	CASSELSGRGLSTDTQYF
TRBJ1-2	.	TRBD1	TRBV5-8	TGTGCCAGCTCCCTGGCGCAGGGGGAAAACTATGGCTACACCTTC	CASSLAQGENYGYTF
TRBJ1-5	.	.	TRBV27	TGTGCCAGCAGTTCAGGTTATAGCAATCAGCCCCAGCATTTT	CASSSGYSNQPQHF
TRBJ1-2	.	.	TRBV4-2	TGTGCCAGCAGCCAAGTGGGGCAGGGAAGCTATGGCTACACCTTC	CASSQVGQGSYGYTF
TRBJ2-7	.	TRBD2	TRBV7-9	TGTGCCAGCAGCCCCCTCGCGGGAGGGCCTAACGAGCAGTACTTC	CASSPLAGGPNEQYF
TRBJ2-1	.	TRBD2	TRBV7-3	TGTGCCAGCAGCACGGGACTAGCGGGATGGTACAATGAGCAGTTCTTC	CASSTGLAGWYNEQFF
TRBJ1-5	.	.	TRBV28	TGTGCCAGCCTACAGAAAAACTGGTATAGCAATCAGCCCCAGCATTTT	CASLQKNWYSNQPQHF
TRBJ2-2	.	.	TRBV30	TGTGCCTGGAGCCACGGGTTCGGCACCGGGGAGCTGTTTTTT	CAWSHGFGTGELFF
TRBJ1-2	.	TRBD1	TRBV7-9	TGTGCCAGCAGCTTCGCGGACAGGGGGAACTATGGCTACACCTTC	CASSFADRGNYGYTF
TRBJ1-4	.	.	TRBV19	TGTGCCAGTAGTATAGGGGGCAGGACCTACGGGGAAAAACTGTTTTTT	CASSIGGRTYGEKLFF
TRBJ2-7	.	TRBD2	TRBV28	TGTGCCAGCAGTTTCCCCGAGGGACTAACCCGTGATGTTGACGAGCAGTACTTC	CASSFPEGLTRDVDEQYF
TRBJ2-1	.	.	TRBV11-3	TGTGCCAGCAGCTTAGATCCCCAGGCTAGCCAGACGAATGAGCAGTTCTTC	CASSLDPQASQTNEQFF
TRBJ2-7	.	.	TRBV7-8	TGTGCCAGCAGCGCACTCAGGTTTTCGTACGAGCAGTACTTC	CASSALRFSYEQYF
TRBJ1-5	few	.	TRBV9	TGTGCCAGCAGCGTAGCGGGGGGGAGCAATCAGCCCCAGCATTTT	CASSVAGGSNQPQHF
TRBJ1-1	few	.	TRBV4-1	TGCGCCAGCAGCCACCACAGGGACACTGAAGCTTTCTTT	CASSHHRDTEAFF
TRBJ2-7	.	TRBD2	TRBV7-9	TGTGCCAGCAGGCCTAGCGGGAGCTCCTACGAGCAGTACTTC	CASRPSGSSYEQYF
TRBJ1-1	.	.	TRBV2	TGTGCCAGCAGTGACCGGGATTGGAACACTGAAGCTTTCTTT	CASSDRDWNTEAFF
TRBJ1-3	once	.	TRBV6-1	TGTGCCAGCAGTGGGATTGGGAGGAGCTCTGGAAACACCATATATTTT	CASSGIGRSSGNTIYF
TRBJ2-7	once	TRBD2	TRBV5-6	TGTGCCAGCAGCTTGGGACTAGCGGGAGTCACCTACGAGCAGTACTTC	CASSLGLAGVTYEQYF
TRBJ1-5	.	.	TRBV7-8	TGTGCCAGCAGCTTCCCGGGAGGGGATCAGCCCCAGCATTTT	CASSFPGGDQPQHF
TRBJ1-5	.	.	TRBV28	TGTGCCAGCAGCTTAGATGGCCCCCAGCATTTT	CASSLDGPQHF
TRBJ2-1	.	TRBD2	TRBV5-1	TGCGCCAGCAGCTTCCGAGCGGGAGGGAATAATGAGCAGTTCTTC	CASSFRAGGNNEQFF
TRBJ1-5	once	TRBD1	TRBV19	TGTGCCAGCCGGGACAGGGAAAGTAGTCAGCCCCAGCATTTT	CASRDRESSQPQHF
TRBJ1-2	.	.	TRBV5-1	TGCGCCAGCAGCCCGGGTCGTCGTGCGGGCGGCTACACCTTC	CASSPGRRAGGYTF
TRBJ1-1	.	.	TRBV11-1	TGTGCCAGCAGCTTAGTGTATTATTTGAACACTGAAGCTTTCTTT	CASSLVYYLNTEAFF
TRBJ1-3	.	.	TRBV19	TGTGCCAGTAGTATAGGACAGACTGGAAACACCATATATTTT	CASSIGQTGNTIYF
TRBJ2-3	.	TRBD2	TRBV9	TGTGCCAGCAGCCCCACCTCCACTAGCGGGGGCACAGATACGCAGTATTTT	CASSPTSTSGGTDTQYF
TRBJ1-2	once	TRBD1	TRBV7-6	TGTGCCAGCAGCCCCAGTAGTGGACAGGGCTATGGCTACACCTTC	CASSPSSGQGYGYTF
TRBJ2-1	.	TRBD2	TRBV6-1	TGTGCCAGCAGAGTAGCGGGAGGGCCTGGTGTGCAGTTCTTC	CASRVAGGPGVQFF
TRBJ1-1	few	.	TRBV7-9	TGTGCCAGCAGCTTAGTACCCAGCGAGATGAACACTGAAGCTTTCTTT	CASSLVPSEMNTEAFF
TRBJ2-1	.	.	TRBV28	TGTGCCAGCACCTCCCGAGGGGGAGGGCCTCCTTTGACCTACAATGAGCAGTTCTTC	CASTSRGGGPPLTYNEQFF
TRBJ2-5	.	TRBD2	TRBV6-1	TGTGCCAGCAGTGAACTAGCGGGGCTCCAAGAGACCCAGTACTTC	CASSELAGLQETQYF
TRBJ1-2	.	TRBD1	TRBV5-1	TGCGCCAGCAGTAGAAGTCAGGGGGTAGGAGCTAACTATGGCTACACCTTC	CASSRSQGVGANYGYTF
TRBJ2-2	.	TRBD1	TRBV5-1	TGCGCCAGCAGCCAGACAGGGGGCGGAACCGGGGAGCTGTTTTTT	CASSQTGGGTGELFF
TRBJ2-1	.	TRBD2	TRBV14	TGTGCCAGCAGCCGTTTCTGGACTAGCGGGAGGAGGGATGAGCAGTTCTTC	CASSRFWTSGRRDEQFF
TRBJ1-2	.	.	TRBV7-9	TGTGCCAGCAGCCTACAGGAGGGGCCTTATAGCTACACCTTC	CASSLQEGPYSYTF
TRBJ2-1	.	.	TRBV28	TGTGCCAGCAGTCCTCCTTTTCTCTACAATGAGCAGTTCTTC	CASSPPFLYNEQFF
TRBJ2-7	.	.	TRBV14	TGTGCCAGCAGCCGAGGGCGGAACTCCTACGAGCAGTACTTC	CASSRGRNSYEQYF
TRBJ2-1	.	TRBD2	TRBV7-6	TGTGCCAGCAGCCTGAGACTAGCGGGGGATTACAATGAGCAGTTCTTC	CASSLRLAGDYNEQFF
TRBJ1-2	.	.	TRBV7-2	TGTGCCAGCAGCCCACTTCCGGGACTCAACTATGGCTACACCTTC	CASSPLPGLNYGYTF
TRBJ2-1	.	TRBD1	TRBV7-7	TGTGCTAGCAGCGGTCCAGGGGGCAATGAGCAGTTCTTC	CASSGPGGNEQFF
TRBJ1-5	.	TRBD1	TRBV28	TGCGGGACAGGGTGGGCTCAGCCCCAGCATTTT	CGTGWAQPQHF
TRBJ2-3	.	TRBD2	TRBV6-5	TGTGCCAGCACCGTGGACTTCGGGAGGACAGATACGCAGTATTTT	CASTVDFGRTDTQYF
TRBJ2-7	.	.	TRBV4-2	TGTGCCAGCAGCGACACCCCCTACGAGCAGTACTTC	CASSDTPYEQYF
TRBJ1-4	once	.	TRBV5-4	TGTGCCAGCAGCCTTGGCGCGGGAATTGGGAATGAAAAACTGTTTTTT	CASSLGAGIGNEKLFF
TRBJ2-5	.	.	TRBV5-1	TGCGCCAGCAGCCGAAATAGCAGACCCCAAGAGACCCAGTACTTC	CASSRNSRPQETQYF
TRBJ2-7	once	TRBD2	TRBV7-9	TGTTCCAGCAGCTTAGCGCTCGGGACTAGCGGCTACGAGCAGTACTTC	CSSSLALGTSGYEQYF
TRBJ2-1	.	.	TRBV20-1	TGCAGTGCTAGAGTGAGGAATGAGCAGTTCTTC	CSARVRNEQFF